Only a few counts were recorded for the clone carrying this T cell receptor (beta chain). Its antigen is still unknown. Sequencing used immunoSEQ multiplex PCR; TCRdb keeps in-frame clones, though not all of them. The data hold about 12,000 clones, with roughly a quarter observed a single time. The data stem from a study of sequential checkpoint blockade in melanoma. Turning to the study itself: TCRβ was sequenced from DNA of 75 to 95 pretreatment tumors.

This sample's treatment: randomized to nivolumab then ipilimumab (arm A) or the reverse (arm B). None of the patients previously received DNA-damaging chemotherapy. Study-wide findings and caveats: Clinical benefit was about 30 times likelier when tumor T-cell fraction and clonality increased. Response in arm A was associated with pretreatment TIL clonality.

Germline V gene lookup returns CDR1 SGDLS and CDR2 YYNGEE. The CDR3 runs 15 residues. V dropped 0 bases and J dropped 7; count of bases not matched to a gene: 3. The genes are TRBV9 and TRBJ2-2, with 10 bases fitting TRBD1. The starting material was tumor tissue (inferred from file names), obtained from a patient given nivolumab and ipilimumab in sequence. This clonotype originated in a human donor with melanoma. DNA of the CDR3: TGTGCCAGCAGCGTAGGACAGGGGGCTGGCGGGGAGCTGTTTTTT. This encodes CASSVGQGAGGELFF.